These 18 T cell receptor beta chains were sequenced from one sample in a study of OX40 agonist ivuxolimab in advanced cancers. This table comes from immunoSEQ multiplex PCR, and its TCRdb copy is limited to in-frame clones, with some not included. The sample has 40,000 to 60,000 clones, 81% seen once. The sample consisted of CD4+ or CD8+ T cells sorted from blood, taken in a trial of the OX40 agonist ivuxolimab. All receptors derive from an adult with an advanced solid tumor such as melanoma, head and neck, liver or kidney cancer.

This clone was detected only once. The V and J genes are TRBV18 and TRBJ2-1; D not resolved. CDR1 is KGHSH, CDR2 LQKENI, per germline. The CDR3 is 12 residues long. Trimming cost V 3 bases and J 4 bases, with 4 bases left between them. CDR3 in DNA: TGTGCCAGCTCACCTTATTACAATGAGCAGTTCTTC. This codes for CASSPYYNEQFF.

This rearrangement joins TRBV27 to TRBJ2-6; the D gene is possibly TRBD1 (5 bases). The CDR3 runs 16 residues. V lost 5 bases, J lost 4 bases, and 15 bases lay in between. Germline assignment: CDR1 MNHEY and CDR2 SMNVEV (reference sequence). This chain's CDR3 is CASSPIGHLGANVLTF. In DNA form, the CDR3 reads TGTGCCAGCAGTCCAATCGGACATTTGGGGGCCAACGTCCTGACTTTC.

J is TRBJ2-6 and V is TRBV2, with D unresolved. V was pared by 5 bases and J by 5 bases, with 22 bases between. This CDR3 has 18 residues. From germline, CDR1 is SNHLY and CDR2 FYNNEI. The DNA of the CDR3 is TGTGCCAGCAGTAGCCGAATTTACCGATACAAACGGGCCAACGTCCTGACTTTC. Amino acid sequence: CASSSRIYRYKRANVLTF.

CDR3: CASSFPDSYYGYTF. CDR3 nucleotides: TGTGCCAGCAGTTTCCCCGACAGTTACTATGGCTACACCTTC. The V gene is TRBV28, the J gene TRBJ1-2; D possibly corresponds to TRBD1 (5 bases). CDR3 length: 14 residues. Trimming left V 3 bases short and J 3 bases short, with 11 bases between. CDR1 is MDHEN, CDR2 SYDVKM, per germline.

This chain links TRBV6-1 with TRBJ2-5, with unresolved D. This CDR3 region has 14 residues. V lost 7 bases, J lost 1 base, and 13 bases lay in between. CDR1 is MNHNS and CDR2 is SASEGT in the germline V gene. CDR3 loop: CASTKGVGQETQYF. In DNA, the CDR3 is TGTGCCAGCACCAAAGGTGTGGGCCAAGAGACCCAGTACTTC.

This clone was found many times. The V and J genes are TRBV20-1 and TRBJ1-1; maybe TRBD1 (5 bases). Trimming removed 5 bases from V and 5 bases from J, with 9 bases in between. Germline V gene sequence: CDR1 DFQATT, CDR2 SNEGSKA (reference sequence). The CDR3 spans 11 residues. CDR3 bases: TGCAGTGCTGGAGGGGATACTGAAGCTTTCTTT. Its translation: CSAGGDTEAFF.

The V call is TRBV14, the J call TRBJ2-7; D may correspond to TRBD1 or TRBD2 (5 bases each). Trimming took off 5 bases at V and 5 bases at J, with 10 bases between the two ends. Germline V lookup: CDR1 SGHDN, CDR2 FVKESK. The CDR3 length is 12 residues. The CDR3: CASSLLGDEQYF. The DNA of the CDR3 is TGTGCCAGCAGCTTACTAGGGGACGAGCAGTACTTC.

The V gene is TRBV5-6, the J gene TRBJ2-7; 9 bases are shared with TRBD2. Germline loops: CDR1 SGHDT, CDR2 YYEEEE. CDR3 size: 14 residues. After removal of 2 bases from V and 5 bases from J, the junction contained 5 bases not matched to a gene. Here the CDR3 DNA reads TGTGCCAGCAGCTTCGGCGGGAGGGCCCACGAGCAGTACTTC. Translation gives CASSFGGRAHEQYF.

V and J are TRBV27 and TRBJ1-2, with 9 positions matching TRBD1. The germline CDR1 and CDR2 sequences are MNHEY and SMNVEV (reference sequence). The CDR3 runs 12 residues. Trimming cost V 6 bases and J 7 bases; bases outside gene matches: 3. CDR3 sequence (DNA): TGTGCCAGCAGAACAGGGGGCATTGGCTACACCTTC. Translating gives CASRTGGIGYTF.

This chain joins TRBV5-4 and TRBJ2-2; the D is unclear. The CDR3 consists of 12 residues. Per the germline V gene, CDR1 is SGHNT and CDR2 is YYREEE (reference sequence). With 0 bases removed from V and 6 bases from J, the gap between germline ends came to 3 bases. The CDR3 loop is CASSLEAGELFF. The DNA for the CDR3 is TGTGCCAGCAGCTTGGAAGCCGGGGAGCTGTTTTTT.

The chain joins TRBV4-1 to TRBJ2-3, with TRBD2 matching over 12 bases. The V gene's germline CDR1 is MGHRA and CDR2 YSYEKL. Losses at the gene ends were 3 bases for V and 0 bases for J; bases not matched to a gene: 7. The CDR3 covers 18 residues. The CDR3 spells CASSQLAGGGLSTDTQYF. CDR3 sequence (DNA): TGCGCCAGCAGCCAGCTAGCGGGAGGGGGGTTAAGCACAGATACGCAGTATTTT.

The chain joins TRBV4-3 to TRBJ2-1, with D possibly TRBD2 on 7 matching bases. Germline assignment: CDR1 LGHNA and CDR2 YSLEER. Trimming removed 7 bases from V and 7 bases from J, with 14 bases in between. The CDR3 loop spans 13 amino acids. The CDR3 reads CASTLGGGNEQFF. The DNA for the CDR3 is TGCGCCAGCACCCTAGGGGGAGGGAATGAGCAGTTCTTC.

The chain joins TRBV4-1 to TRBJ1-1; D might be TRBD1 (5 bases). The V end lost 0 bases, the J end lost 6 bases, and 8 bases lay between the germline ends. The CDR3 is 13 residues long. Per the germline V gene, CDR1 is MGHRA and CDR2 is YSYEKL. This CDR3 is CASSQEWGSEAFF. The CDR3 coding sequence is TGCGCCAGCAGCCAAGAATGGGGGTCTGAAGCTTTCTTT.

This clone appeared a single time. CDR3 DNA sequence: TGTGCCAGCAGTGAATATCCGGGTAGCGGGGGGGAGGGCAATGAGCAGTTCTTC. It is translated as CASSEYPGSGGEGNEQFF. The chain is built from TRBV25-1 and TRBJ2-1, with 11 positions matching TRBD2. This CDR3 spans 18 amino acids. Per germline, CDR1 MGHDK and CDR2 SYGVNS. With V trimmed by 0 bases and J by 6 bases, 10 bases remained unmatched.

CDR3 in DNA: TGTGCCAGCTCTCTGTCAAACAATGAGCAGTTCTTC. Translated: CASSLSNNEQFF. This chain joins TRBV18 and TRBJ2-1; D unresolved. Trimming took off 6 bases at V and 5 bases at J, with 8 bases between the two ends. Germline V gene data show CDR1 as KGHSH and CDR2 as LQKENI. The CDR3 sequence is 12 residues long.

The J gene is TRBJ2-1, the V gene TRBV6-5; D gene uncertain. Trimming pared 6 bases from V and 7 bases from J, leaving 16 bases between. Germline V gene sequence: CDR1 MNHEY, CDR2 SVGAGI. CDR3 size: 14 residues. This CDR3 is CASSPLGFWNEQFF. The CDR3 region has the DNA TGTGCCAGCAGCCCGTTGGGGTTTTGGAATGAGCAGTTCTTC.

This chain joins TRBV6-1 and TRBJ2-1, with D possibly matching TRBD1 (5 bases). Germline V lookup: CDR1 MNHNS, CDR2 SASEGT. This CDR3 spans 15 amino acids. Trimming stripped 8 bases from V and 2 bases from J, with 16 bases between. The DNA of the CDR3 is TGTGCCAGCCCTCTTCCAGGGTCGGCCTACAATGAGCAGTTCTTC. Encoded protein: CASPLPGSAYNEQFF.

The rearrangement joins TRBV6-5 to TRBJ2-7; TRBD1 aligns across 10 bases. The CDR3 is made up of 16 amino acids. Germline loops: CDR1 MNHEY, CDR2 SVGAGI. The V gene end was trimmed by 2 bases and the J gene end by 2 bases; junction bases not matched to a gene: 6. The CDR3 reads CASSYGQGGRTYEQYF. CDR3 DNA: TGTGCCAGCAGTTACGGACAGGGGGGACGGACCTACGAGCAGTACTTC.